Here is one TCR beta chain with its context. The antigen remains undetermined. Trimming shortened V by 1 base and J by 1 base, and 10 bases separated the two germline ends. This CDR3 is built from 15 residues. Per germline, CDR1 SGHDN and CDR2 FVKESK. Sample-barcoded 5' priming and a J-beta primer mix drove a second PCR of about 6 to 12 cycles. TCRdb reanalysed the 5' RACE reads using MiXCR and keeps one entry per CDR3 protein. The sample contains over 1.5 million distinct CDR3 sequences, roughly 49% of which appear only once. They isolated at least 7 million PBMCs from each sample. The data were taken from a study of blood T cells in healthy people across ages. Overall study results and limits: TCR beta diversity correlated strongly with naive T cell percentage.

The sequence came from a woman between 40 and 50 years old in good health. The gene calls are TRBV14 and TRBJ1-1, with a possible D match to TRBD1 (5 bases). The sequenced material came from blood. CDR3 residues: CASSQVRGWNTEAFF. The CDR3 region has the DNA TGTGCCAGCAGCCAAGTGAGGGGTTGGAACACTGAAGCTTTCTTT.